Sequencing of this TCR beta chain was carried out in a study of cytomegalovirus exposure and HLA in healthy donors. Study summary: Some 85 million unique TCRs from HLA-typed donors were held in an early data release.

Points from the study as a whole: Rare TCR sequences predominated, though certain public TCRs were found in many donors. Association of under 20,000 TCR beta sequences with HLA alleles was found at 0.05 false discovery rate in a later analysis.

The PCR was carried out with 60 Vbeta primers and 13 Jbeta primers. The protocol was immunoSEQ multiplex PCR, while the TCRdb copy is restricted to in-frame clones and leaves out a portion. The sample records roughly 110,000 clones, over 55% being singletons. Comments on this clone: Its antigen is unknown.

Sequenced input: PBMCs. This receptor was taken from a female donor in good health and CMV-seronegative.

CDR3 residues: CASSFGGLNEQFF. DNA of the CDR3: TGTGCCAGCAGCTTCGGGGGACTCAATGAGCAGTTCTTC. The chain joins TRBV7-3 to TRBJ2-1; possible D gene TRBD2, 6 bases. Deletions cut 3 bases from V and 6 bases from J, with 9 bases between. CDR1 is SGHTA and CDR2 is FQGTGA in the germline V gene. The CDR3 loop spans 13 amino acids.